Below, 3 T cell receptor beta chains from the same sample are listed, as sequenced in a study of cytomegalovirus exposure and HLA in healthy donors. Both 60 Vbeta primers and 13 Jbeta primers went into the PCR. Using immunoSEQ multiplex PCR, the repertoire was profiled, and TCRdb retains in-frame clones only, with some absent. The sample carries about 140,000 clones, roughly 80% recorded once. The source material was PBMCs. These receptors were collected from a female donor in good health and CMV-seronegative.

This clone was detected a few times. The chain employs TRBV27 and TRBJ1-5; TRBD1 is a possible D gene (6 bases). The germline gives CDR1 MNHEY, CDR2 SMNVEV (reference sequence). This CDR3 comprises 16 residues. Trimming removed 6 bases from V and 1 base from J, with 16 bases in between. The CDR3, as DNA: TGTGCCAGCAGCCTAAGAGGGGGAGCGAGCAATCAGCCCCAGCATTTT. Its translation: CASSLRGGASNQPQHF.

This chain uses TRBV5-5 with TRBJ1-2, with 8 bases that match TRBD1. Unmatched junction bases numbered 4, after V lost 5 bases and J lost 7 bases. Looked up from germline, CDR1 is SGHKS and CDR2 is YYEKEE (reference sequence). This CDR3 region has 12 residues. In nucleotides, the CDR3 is TGTGCCAGCAGATGGACAGGGTCTGGCTACACCTTC. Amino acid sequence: CASRWTGSGYTF.

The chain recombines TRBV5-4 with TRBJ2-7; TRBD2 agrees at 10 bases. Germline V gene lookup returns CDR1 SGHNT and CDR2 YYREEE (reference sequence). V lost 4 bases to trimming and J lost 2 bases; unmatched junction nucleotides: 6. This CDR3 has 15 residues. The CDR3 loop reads CASSAATSGAYEQYF. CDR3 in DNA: TGTGCCAGCAGCGCTGCTACTAGCGGGGCCTACGAGCAGTACTTC.